These 24 T cell receptor beta chains share one sample of origin, sequenced in a study of blood T cell repertoires in COVID-19. Data came from immunoSEQ multiplex PCR; TCRdb stores just in-frame clones and leaves some out. The sample shows roughly 38,000 clones, more than 70% of them seen only once. Sequenced sample: peripheral blood. Receptors were obtained from a man aged 65-85 years with acute or convalescent COVID-19.

CDR3 loop: CASSLEGQLEAFF. CDR3 sequence (DNA): TGTGCCAGCAGCTTAGAGGGGCAGCTTGAAGCTTTCTTT. The genes are TRBV7-9 and TRBJ1-1, with a tentative D call TRBD1 (5 bases). The CDR3 is 13 amino acids. Deletions cut 1 base from V and 7 bases from J, with 10 bases between. Germline values: CDR1 SEHNR, CDR2 FQNEAQ (reference sequence). The full variable domain, completed using reference TRBV7-9 and TRBJ1-1, is DTGVSQNPRHKITKRGQNVTFRCDPISEHNRLYWYRQTLGQGPEFLTYFQNEAQLEKSRLLSDRFSAERPKGSFSTLEIQRTEQGDSAMYLCASSLEGQLEAFFGQGTRLTVV.

The J gene is TRBJ1-4, the V gene TRBV7-9; D ambiguous. The CDR3 consists of 15 residues. Germline CDR1 is SEHNR and CDR2 is FQNEAQ (reference sequence). With 1 base removed from V and 2 bases from J, the gap between germline ends came to 8 bases. The CDR3 DNA reads TGTGCCAGCAGCTTAGTGGGAGGTACTAATGAAAAACTGTTTTTT. It specifies CASSLVGGTNEKLFF.

This clone is a singleton in its sample. The genes are TRBV25-1 and TRBJ1-1, with D tentatively TRBD1 (5 bases). With 3 bases removed from V and 6 bases from J, the gap between germline ends came to 17 bases. Germline CDR1 is MGHDK and CDR2 is SYGVNS. This CDR3 spans 15 amino acids. CDR3: CASSDSTPGIAEAFF. In nucleotides, the CDR3 is TGTGCCAGCAGTGATTCGACCCCAGGGATCGCTGAAGCTTTCTTT. Using reference TRBV25-1 and TRBJ1-1 for the parts outside the CDR3, the full variable domain is EADIYQTPRYLVIGTGKKITLECSQTMGHDKMYWYQQDPGMELHLIHYSYGVNSTEKGDLSSESTVSRIRTEHFPLTLESARPSHTSQYLCASSDSTPGIAEAFFGQGTRLTVV.

The rearrangement links TRBV27 to TRBJ2-1, with TRBD1 matching 10 bases. The length of the CDR3 is 15 residues. CDR1 MNHEY and CDR2 SMNVEV come from the germline V gene (reference sequence). The ends lost 6 bases at V and 3 bases at J; junction bases unmatched: 5. CDR3 loop: CASRPRTGGYNEQFF. Written as DNA, the CDR3 is TGTGCCAGCAGACCGAGGACAGGGGGCTACAATGAGCAGTTCTTC.

The chain couples TRBV6-5 to TRBJ2-7; 7 positions agree with TRBD1. Per the germline V gene, CDR1 is MNHEY and CDR2 is SVGAGI. The CDR3 is 14 amino acids. J lost 7 bases, V lost 5 bases, and 11 bases had no gene match. The CDR3 DNA reads as TGTGCCAGCAGTCTAATCGGACAGGACGGAGAGCAGTACTTC. This gives the protein CASSLIGQDGEQYF.

This clone was seen only once. V and J are TRBV30 and TRBJ2-7; perhaps TRBD1 as D (5 bases). The CDR3 length is 14 residues. Germline lookup yields CDR1 GTSNPN and CDR2 SVGIG (reference sequence). Trimming shortened V by 0 bases and J by 8 bases, and 17 bases separated the two germline ends. Written as DNA, the CDR3 is TGTGCCTGGAGTGTAAACAGACAGATGTTACAGCAGTACTTC. Translating it yields CAWSVNRQMLQQYF.

This chain connects TRBV7-2 to TRBJ2-7; tentative D call: TRBD2 (5 bases). Germline CDR1 reads SGHTA; CDR2 reads FQGNSA. V lost 1 base, J lost 3 bases, and 10 bases lay in between. The CDR3 is made up of 14 amino acids. The CDR3, as DNA: TGTGCCAGCAGCTTAGGGACTGGAAACTACGAGCAGTACTTC. Amino acid sequence: CASSLGTGNYEQYF.

This chain uses TRBV19 with TRBJ2-2; no reliable D call. This CDR3 spans 16 amino acids. CDR1 is LNHDA, CDR2 SQIVND, per germline (reference sequence). Trimming left V 3 bases short and J 2 bases short, with 13 bases between. For the CDR3, the DNA is TGTGCCAGTAGTATGAAGTATGGCTCAAACACCGGGGAGCTGTTTTTT. Its translation is CASSMKYGSNTGELFF.

The V and J genes are TRBV27 and TRBJ2-5; 10 positions agree with TRBD2. The length of the CDR3 is 16 residues. Germline V gene data show CDR1 as MNHEY and CDR2 as SMNVEV (reference sequence). V dropped 5 bases and J dropped 5; count of bases not matched to a gene: 11. The CDR3 sequence is CASSPSSSGSAETQYF. CDR3 DNA sequence: TGTGCCAGCAGTCCCTCCTCTAGCGGGAGTGCGGAGACCCAGTACTTC.

The rearrangement joins TRBV27 to TRBJ1-1, with 8 positions matching TRBD1. Germline-derived CDR1 and CDR2 are MNHEY and SMNVEV (reference sequence). The trim removed 5 bases at V and 1 base at J, leaving 9 bases unmatched. This CDR3 is built from 16 residues. This CDR3 is CASSHRQGPGNTEAFF. DNA for the CDR3: TGTGCCAGCAGTCACCGACAGGGGCCGGGGAACACTGAAGCTTTCTTT.

V is TRBV7-9 and J is TRBJ1-4, with 9 positions matching TRBD1. V shed 5 bases and J 7 bases; nucleotides not matched to a gene: 8. Germline V gene lookup returns CDR1 SEHNR and CDR2 FQNEAQ (reference sequence). This CDR3 comprises 15 residues. DNA for the CDR3: TGTGCCAGCAGCAGATGGGACAGGGCTGGTGAAAAACTGTTTTTT. This gives the protein CASSRWDRAGEKLFF.

This rearrangement joins TRBV29-1 to TRBJ1-3; 8 nucleotides match TRBD1. Germline loops: CDR1 SQVTM, CDR2 ANQGSEA. The V segment lost 6 bases and the J segment 3 bases; nucleotides outside the gene matches: 10. The CDR3 loop spans 15 amino acids. The CDR3 DNA reads as TGCAGCGTCGTCGGACAGGGAAAGGGTGGAAACACCATATATTTT. It encodes CSVVGQGKGGNTIYF. Supplemented by reference TRBV29-1 and TRBJ1-3, the full variable domain reads SAVISQKPSRDICQRGTSLTIQCQVDSQVTMMFWYRQQPGQSLTLIATANQGSEATYESGFVIDKFPISRPNLTFSTLTVSNMSPEDSSIYLCSVVGQGKGGNTIYFGEGSWLTVV.

The CDR3 loop is CASGQGYNSPLHF. The CDR3 bases are TGTGCCAGCGGACAGGGGTACAATTCACCCCTCCACTTT. V and J are TRBV7-3 and TRBJ1-6; 9 bases agree with TRBD1. V gave up 8 bases and J gave up 7 bases; unmatched junction bases: 3. This CDR3 is built from 13 residues. Germline V gene data show CDR1 as SGHTA and CDR2 as FQGTGA.

The genes are TRBV9 and TRBJ2-7, with a tentative D call TRBD2 (5 bases). The germline V gene encodes CDR1 SGDLS and CDR2 YYNGEE. Trimming stripped 0 bases from V and 3 bases from J, with 13 bases between. CDR3 size: 15 residues. The CDR3 reads CASSVDSGIGYEQYF. The DNA of the CDR3 is TGTGCCAGCAGCGTAGACAGCGGTATCGGCTACGAGCAGTACTTC.

The V call is TRBV5-1, the J call TRBJ1-1, with TRBD1 matching over 7 bases. The CDR3 loop spans 15 amino acids. The junction had 8 bases not matched to a gene; V was cut back by 4 bases and J by 2 bases. Germline V gene data show CDR1 as SGHRS and CDR2 as YFSETQ. CDR3 residues: CASSPLGTVNTEAFF. The DNA of the CDR3 is TGCGCCAGCAGCCCCCTAGGGACAGTAAACACTGAAGCTTTCTTT. Together with reference TRBV5-1 and TRBJ1-1, the CDR3 gives the full variable domain: KAGVTQTPRYLIKTRGQQVTLSCSPISGHRSVSWYQQTPGQGLQFLFEYFSETQRNKGNFPGRFSGRQFSNSRSEMNVSTLELGDSALYLCASSPLGTVNTEAFFGQGTRLTVV.

This chain links TRBV6-1 with TRBJ2-1; 9 nucleotides line up with TRBD1. This CDR3 has 15 amino acids. The V gene's germline CDR1 is MNHNS and CDR2 SASEGT. V gave up 3 bases and J gave up 8 bases; unmatched junction bases: 8. CDR3 coding DNA: TGTGCCAGCAGTGAGGGACAGGGAGCTTTGGATGAGCAGTTCTTC. This translates into CASSEGQGALDEQFF.

V is TRBV5-8 and J is TRBJ2-1; 10 positions agree with TRBD1. Germline assignment: CDR1 SGHTS and CDR2 YDEGEE. The ends lost 4 bases at V and 5 bases at J; junction bases unmatched: 3. This CDR3 region has 14 residues. In DNA form, the CDR3 reads TGTGCCAGCAGCGGGGGACAGGGGCACAATGAGCAGTTCTTC. This translates into CASSGGQGHNEQFF.

The gene calls are TRBV5-4 and TRBJ2-1, with 8 bases identical to TRBD2. J lost 0 bases, V lost 2 bases, and 7 bases had no gene match. CDR1 is SGHNT, CDR2 YYREEE, per germline (reference sequence). This CDR3 is 17 amino acids long. CDR3 amino acids: CASSFKSGTSSYNEQFF. CDR3 in DNA: TGTGCCAGCAGCTTCAAATCCGGGACTAGCTCCTACAATGAGCAGTTCTTC.

This chain links TRBV7-6 with TRBJ1-5; D is undetermined. CDR1 and CDR2 (germline): SGHVS, FNYEAQ. The CDR3 covers 16 residues. Trimming cost V 0 bases and J 5 bases, with 14 bases left between them. The CDR3 loop is CASSLAIGDLDQPQHF. The CDR3 region has the DNA TGTGCCAGCAGCTTAGCGATCGGGGATTTGGATCAGCCCCAGCATTTT.

This chain joins TRBV6-1 and TRBJ2-2; TRBD2 aligns across 7 bases. The CDR3 is 15 residues long. The germline gives CDR1 MNHNS, CDR2 SASEGT. J was trimmed by 7 bases and V by 0 bases; bases with no gene match: 5. CDR3 bases: TGTGCCAGCAGTGAAGCGGGACTAAGGAGCGGGGAGCTGTTTTTT. It is translated as CASSEAGLRSGELFF.

J is TRBJ2-3 and V is TRBV7-9, with unresolved D. Trimming shortened V by 5 bases and J by 0 bases, and 9 bases separated the two germline ends. From germline, CDR1 is SEHNR and CDR2 FQNEAQ (reference sequence). The CDR3 extends over 14 amino acids. The CDR3 sequence is CASSPVSSTDTQYF. In DNA form, the CDR3 reads TGTGCCAGCAGCCCGGTATCCAGCACAGATACGCAGTATTTT.

V is TRBV7-7 and J is TRBJ2-5, with 8 bases aligning to TRBD2. V lost 2 bases, J lost 4 bases, and 9 bases stayed unmatched. From germline, CDR1 is SSHAT and CDR2 FNYEAQ (reference sequence). There are 16 residues in the CDR3. CDR3: CASSLRDGRAGETQYF. The CDR3 DNA reads TGTGCCAGCAGCTTACGCGACGGGAGGGCCGGAGAGACCCAGTACTTC.

The rearrangement joins TRBV18 to TRBJ2-7; no firm D call. This CDR3 is built from 14 residues. The germline CDR1 and CDR2 sequences are KGHSH and LQKENI. Trimming left V 3 bases short and J 6 bases short, with 15 bases between. In DNA form, the CDR3 reads TGTGCCAGCTCACCCTTCTCAGGTGAAGGCGAGCAGTACTTC. The encoded protein is CASSPFSGEGEQYF.

The chain carries TRBV10-3 and TRBJ2-2, with TRBD1 matching over 9 bases. The CDR3 is made up of 16 amino acids. V was clipped by 4 bases and J by 6 bases; unmatched bases: 9. Germline-derived CDR1 and CDR2 are ENHRY and SYGVKD. The CDR3 coding sequence is TGTGCCATCAGTGGCCCCGGGACAGGGCGGGCCGGGGAGCTGTTTTTT. Its protein is CAISGPGTGRAGELFF.